This paragraph covers one T cell receptor beta chain sequence. The data originate from a study of cytomegalovirus exposure and HLA in healthy donors. PCR was performed using 60 Vbeta and 13 Jbeta primers. Measured with immunoSEQ multiplex PCR; TCRdb has only the in-frame clones, and not every one. The table includes 43,000 or so clones, about 60% detected once. The germline V gene has CDR1 MNHEY and CDR2 SVGAGI. The CDR3 length is 13 residues. Trimming pared 4 bases from V and 0 bases from J, leaving 4 bases between. The TCR sequence derives from a human donor in good health. V usage is TRBV6-5 and J usage is TRBJ1-3; D gene uncertain. Material: PBMCs. CDR3 DNA: TGTGCCAGCAGTTCTAACTCTGGAAACACCATATATTTT. It is translated as CASSSNSGNTIYF.